The rows below give T cell receptor beta chains drawn from one sample of a study of shared T cell receptors in the human thymus. Using immunoSEQ multiplex PCR, the repertoire was profiled, and TCRdb retains in-frame clones only, with some absent. This table has hundreds of thousands of clones, roughly 86% appearing once. Separately, the same data were catalogued under a study of human thymus T cells.

Sequences were obtained from thymocytes. These receptors all stem from a boy younger than two with a congenital heart defect. Both conserved end residues are trimmed from each CDR3.

>TRBV7-2|TRBJ2-7
ASSFPGADRGGYEQY
>TRBV10-1|TRBJ2-3
ARRYPDTQY
>TRBV27|TRBJ2-7
ASSSEGTGGPESEQY
>TRBV12-5|TRBJ2-1
ASGLRAGTSGNNEQF
>TRBV6-5|TRBJ2-2
ASSYKGQGISGELF
>TRBV29-1|TRBJ2-5
SERTGQETQY
>TRBV9|TRBJ1-5
ASGTDNQPQH
>TRBV5-1|TRBJ1-4
ASSQERGTNEKLF
>TRBV11-2|TRBJ1-1
ASSSDRGTEAF
>TRBV6-6|TRBJ1-5
ASRHPDNNQPQH
>TRBV5-6|TRBJ2-1
ASSLTSGGRGQF
>TRBV6-1|TRBJ1-6
ASSAPGHYYNSPLH
>TRBV14|TRBJ2-3
ASSPLTSEPGTDTQY
>TRBV28|TRBJ2-7
AISGTSGTLSYEQY
>TRBV29-1|TRBJ2-3
SVLGPWGGETPSTDTQY
>TRBV7-8|TRBJ2-7
ASSLATGATYEQY
>TRBV28|TRBJ2-3
ASSSDRGPGTDTQY
>TRBV11-2|TRBJ2-3
ASSLEGRTSTDTQY
>TRBV6-1|TRBJ1-6
ASSEVPFTVYNSPLH
>TRBV11-2|TRBJ2-2
ASSFRQSTGELF
>TRBV30|TRBJ2-7
AWSVPPLAPSYEQY